The next 4 T cell receptor beta chains were all read from a single sample in a study of blood T cell repertoires in COVID-19. The method was immunoSEQ multiplex PCR; TCRdb's version includes in-frame clones alone and lacks a portion of them. Among around 200,000 clones listed, 85% were seen once. The sequenced sample was PBMCs or T cells enriched from blood (not recorded which). The receptors come from a man aged 40-49 years who had recovered from COVID-19.

The chain uses TRBV7-8 and TRBJ2-1, with a possible D match to TRBD1 (5 bases). Germline V gene sequence: CDR1 SGHVS, CDR2 FQNEAQ. The CDR3 loop spans 14 amino acids. V lost 2 bases, J lost 9 bases, and 14 bases lay in between. The CDR3 nucleotides are TGTGCCAGCAGCTTACGTCCAGGGATCGGTGAGCAGTTCTTC. Its translation is CASSLRPGIGEQFF.

The genes are TRBV6-2 or TRBV6-3 and TRBJ1-6, with D possibly TRBD1 on 6 matching bases. Trimming took off 2 bases at V and 9 bases at J, with 17 bases between the two ends. The CDR3 is made up of 16 amino acids. The germline gives CDR1 MNHEY, CDR2 SVGEGT. CDR3 bases: TGTGCCAGCAGTTACCCCCGCGGGGGCCTAGTTTCACCCCTCCACTTT. Protein sequence: CASSYPRGGLVSPLHF.

The V gene is TRBV15, the J gene TRBJ2-2, with 8 bases that match TRBD2. The CDR3 has 16 residues. V was clipped by 3 bases and J by 1 base; unmatched bases: 4. Germline-derived CDR1 and CDR2 are LNHNV and YYDKDF (reference sequence). The CDR3 is CATSSGGVGNTGELFF. CDR3 sequence (DNA): TGTGCCACCAGCAGCGGGGGGGTAGGGAACACCGGGGAGCTGTTTTTT.

The V call is TRBV19, the J call TRBJ2-1; D may be TRBD2 (6 bases). The germline gives CDR1 LNHDA, CDR2 SQIVND (reference sequence). V shed 6 bases and J shed 0 bases, with 9 bases lying between them. The CDR3 loop spans 14 amino acids. Here the CDR3 DNA reads TGTGCCAGTAGATTCGGGAGCTCCTACAATGAGCAGTTCTTC. It yields the protein CASRFGSSYNEQFF. Full variable domain (remainder filled in from reference TRBV19 and TRBJ2-1): DGGITQSPKYLFRKEGQNVTLSCEQNLNHDAMYWYRQDPGQGLRLIYYSQIVNDFQKGDIAEGYSVSREKKESFPLTVTSAQKNPTAFYLCASRFGSSYNEQFFGPGTRLTVL.